Below, one T cell receptor (beta chain) is given with its context. Other DNA sequences within the sample encode an identical CDR3. These data originate in a study of OX40 agonist ivuxolimab in advanced cancers. V was clipped by 2 bases and J by 6 bases; unmatched bases: 6. This CDR3 comprises 14 residues. CDR1 and CDR2 from the germline V gene are SGHRS and YFSETQ. Clones were read by immunoSEQ multiplex PCR, and TCRdb kept only the in-frame ones, dropping some. The sample carries roughly 62,000 clones, roughly 90% recorded once. The V call is TRBV5-1, the J call TRBJ2-7, with TRBD2 matching over 9 bases. The sample in question was CD4+ or CD8+ T cells sorted from blood, obtained in a trial of the OX40 agonist ivuxolimab. The clonotype was recovered from an adult with an advanced solid tumor such as melanoma, head and neck, liver or kidney cancer. CDR3 coding DNA: TGCGCCAGCAGCTTAGCGGGAGGTGCGGGCGAGCAGTACTTC. It translates to CASSLAGGAGEQYF.